Included here is one T cell receptor (beta chain) sequence, with context. These data come from a study of blood T cell repertoires in COVID-19. V shed 9 bases and J shed 4 bases, with 18 bases lying between them. CDR3 length equals 14 residues. CDR1 is LNHDA and CDR2 is SQIVND in the germline V gene (reference sequence). Sequenced by immunoSEQ multiplex PCR; TCRdb stores in-frame clones only, minus some. The data contain about 70,000 clones, about 90% of them singletons. Input material: peripheral blood. The clonotype originates from a human donor in a cohort sampled during active COVID-19. The gene calls are TRBV19 and TRBJ1-2; possibly TRBD1 for D (6 bases). CDR3 sequence reads: CASVYGQGSYGYTF. CDR3 sequence (DNA): TGTGCCAGCGTGTATGGGCAGGGGAGCTATGGCTACACCTTC.